One sample yielded the 12 T cell receptor beta chains listed below, sequenced in a study of early T cells in non-severe SARS-CoV-2 infection. Via MiXCR, TCRdb re-called the 5' RACE reads, giving one row per CDR3 protein. The repertoire holds 30,000 to 45,000 distinct CDR3 sequences, with 4.5% to 7% as singletons. The sequences come from whole blood, collected at baseline. These receptors were obtained from an adult who was a healthcare worker with PCR-confirmed SARS-CoV-2 infection or an uninfected control (not recorded which).

The V and J genes are TRBV18 and TRBJ1-4; 11 bases are a match to TRBD1. After removal of 1 base from V and 6 bases from J, the junction contained 1 base not matched to a gene. The CDR3 has 15 amino acids. Germline CDR1 reads KGHSH; CDR2 reads LQKENI. CDR3 amino acids: CASSPRTGGDEKLFF. The CDR3 nucleotides read TGTGCCAGCTCACCACGGACAGGGGGCGATGAAAAACTGTTTTTT. Full variable domain (outside the CDR3, taken from reference TRBV18 and TRBJ1-4): NAGVMQNPRHLVRRRGQEARLRCSPMKGHSHVYWYRQLPEEGLKFMVYLQKENIIDESGMPKERFSAEFPKEGPSILRIQQVVRGDSAAYFCASSPRTGGDEKLFFGSGTQLSVL.

V gene TRBV25-1 combines with J gene TRBJ2-1; TRBD1 matches at 7 bases. The CDR3 has 15 residues. Trimming at V came to 5 bases and at J to 2 bases, leaving 6 bases not matched to a gene. The germline V gene has CDR1 MGHDK and CDR2 SYGVNS. CDR3 nucleotides: TGTGCCAGCAGTCGACAAGGGGGCGCCTACAATGAGCAGTTCTTC. It translates to CASSRQGGAYNEQFF.

The chain is built from TRBV6-1 and TRBJ1-2, with a possible D match to TRBD1 (5 bases). The CDR3 length is 15 residues. Trimming removed 2 bases at V and 4 bases at J, with 14 bases between. Germline values: CDR1 MNHNS, CDR2 SASEGT. The CDR3 DNA reads TGTGCCAGCAGTGAAAGGGACCGCCGATTCTATGGCTACACCTTC. It translates to CASSERDRRFYGYTF.

In its sample, this clonotype was seen many times. The CDR3 sequence: CASSLLGGGAYEQYF. In DNA, the CDR3 is TGTGCCAGCAGCCTTCTTGGAGGGGGGGCCTACGAGCAGTACTTC. The chain employs TRBV7-3 and TRBJ2-7; possible D gene TRBD2, 7 bases. CDR3 length: 15 residues. The germline gives CDR1 SGHTA, CDR2 FQGTGA. Trimming pared 5 bases from V and 2 bases from J, leaving 16 bases between.

This clonotype was seen ten or more times. DNA of the CDR3: TGTGCCAGCAGGTCAGGCAGCTTCACTGAAGCTTTCTTT. It specifies CASRSGSFTEAFF. The chain joins TRBV7-2 to TRBJ1-1; D is unresolved. Looked up from germline, CDR1 is SGHTA and CDR2 is FQGNSA. The V gene lost 6 bases and the J gene lost 4 bases, with 12 bases spanning the gap. The CDR3 contains 13 residues. Filled out from reference TRBV7-2 and TRBJ1-1, the complete variable domain reads GAGVSQSPSNKVTEKGKDVELRCDPISGHTALYWYRQSLGQGLEFLIYFQGNSAPDKSGLPSDRFSAERTGGSVSTLTIQRTQQEDSAVYLCASRSGSFTEAFFGQGTRLTVV.

This clonotype was seen at least ten times. This chain connects TRBV7-9 to TRBJ2-7; 7 nucleotides match TRBD1. Per the germline V gene, CDR1 is SEHNR and CDR2 is FQNEAQ (reference sequence). This CDR3 comprises 12 residues. The V and J ends lost 5 bases and 4 bases, in that order; junction bases with no gene match: 2. CDR3: CASSPTGYEQYF. In nucleotides, the CDR3 is TGTGCCAGCAGCCCGACAGGGTACGAGCAGTACTTC.

This clonotype was seen ten or more times. V and J are TRBV7-3 and TRBJ2-1; D is perhaps TRBD1 (5 bases). Trimming shortened V by 4 bases and J by 6 bases, and 16 bases separated the two germline ends. Germline values: CDR1 SGHTA, CDR2 FQGTGA. The CDR3 runs 15 residues. The CDR3 reads CASSSTATRTNEQFF. CDR3 bases: TGTGCCAGCAGCTCGACAGCCACCCGGACCAATGAGCAGTTCTTC.

At least ten counts were recorded for this clonotype. The CDR3 region is CSARGGRNTEAFF. The CDR3 DNA reads TGCAGTGCTAGAGGGGGGAGGAACACTGAAGCTTTCTTT. V gene TRBV20-1 combines with J gene TRBJ1-1, with D maybe TRBD1 (5 bases). Between the trimmed V and J ends, which lost 1 base and 1 base, there was a span of 7 bases. The CDR3 length is 13 residues. The germline V gene has CDR1 DFQATT and CDR2 SNEGSKA (reference sequence).

This clonotype showed up many times. The genes are TRBV14 and TRBJ1-5; D not certain. The V end was cut by 1 base, the J end by 5 bases, with 3 bases between. CDR1 and CDR2 (germline): SGHDN, FVKESK. This CDR3 is 12 amino acids long. This CDR3 is CASSQVDQPQHF. CDR3 in DNA: TGTGCCAGCAGCCAAGTCGATCAGCCCCAGCATTTT. The full variable domain, in which reference TRBV14 and TRBJ1-5 provide the parts outside the CDR3, is EAGVTQFPSHSVIEKGQTVTLRCDPISGHDNLYWYRRVMGKEIKFLLHFVKESKQDESGMPNNRFLAERTGGTYSTLKVQPAELEDSGVYFCASSQVDQPQHFGDGTRLSIL.

This clonotype has ten or more counts. J is TRBJ2-3 and V is TRBV6-7; 7 bases agree with TRBD2. TRBV6-7 is an ORF; its function is uncertain. With 5 bases clipped from V and 2 bases from J, the junction kept 10 bases outside the gene matches. CDR3 length: 16 residues. CDR3 sequence: CASSPTSRVDTDTQYF. The CDR3 DNA reads TGTGCCAGCAGTCCGACTAGCAGGGTTGACACAGATACGCAGTATTTT.

In its sample, this clonotype was seen a few times. This rearrangement joins TRBV4-1 to TRBJ1-5, with 9 nucleotides matching TRBD1. CDR3 length equals 15 residues. V was clipped by 1 base and J by 10 bases; unmatched bases: 8. Germline V gene lookup returns CDR1 MGHRA and CDR2 YSYEKL. CDR3 sequence: CASSQGDRAMLPQHF. CDR3 DNA: TGCGCCAGCAGCCAAGGGGACAGGGCAATGTTACCCCAGCATTTT.

This clonotype showed up many times. One end of the junction fails to match germline, which may point to a read error. This chain connects TRBV29-1 to TRBJ1-4; D call uncertain. This CDR3 spans 15 amino acids. Looked up from germline, CDR1 is SQVTM and CDR2 is ANQGSEA. CDR3 sequence reads: CSVQDPGPPNEKLFF. Written as DNA, the CDR3 is TGCAGCGTTCAAGATCCCGGACCGCCAAATGAAAAACTGTTTTTT.